These 21 T cell receptor beta chains came from one sample sequenced in a study of blood T cell repertoires in COVID-19. The repertoire was sequenced with immunoSEQ multiplex PCR; TCRdb's copy has only in-frame clones and lacks some. Here the sample spans some 260,000 clones, around 80% being singletons. Sequencing input: peripheral blood. The source is a middle-aged woman with active or convalescent COVID-19.

The rearrangement uses TRBV18 and TRBJ2-2; tentative D call: TRBD1 (5 bases). The CDR3 covers 16 residues. The germline V and J ends were trimmed by 8 bases and 2 bases, with 18 bases remaining between them. Germline V gene data show CDR1 as KGHSH and CDR2 as LQKENI. The CDR3 DNA reads as TGTGCCAGCGCATTCATTCGACAGACCAACACCGGGGAGCTGTTTTTT. This codes for CASAFIRQTNTGELFF.

CDR3 in amino acids: CASSYGGFTLHF. CDR3 DNA: TGTGCCAGCAGTTACGGAGGATTCACCCTCCACTTT. This chain uses TRBV6-2 or TRBV6-3 with TRBJ1-6; D is unclear. CDR3 length equals 12 residues. The germline V gene encodes CDR1 MNHEY and CDR2 SVGEGT. V lost 2 bases and J 14 bases, leaving 10 bases between the germline ends.

The chain has TRBV6-5 and TRBJ1-2; D might be TRBD1 (5 bases). V was trimmed by 4 bases and J by 0 bases, leaving 6 bases between them. The germline CDR1 and CDR2 sequences are MNHEY and SVGAGI. The CDR3 is made up of 13 amino acids. CDR3 bases: TGTGCCAGCAGTTCACAGGCTAACTATGGCTACACCTTC. It translates to CASSSQANYGYTF.

The V and J genes are TRBV29-1 and TRBJ1-2; D remains ambiguous. V was clipped by 4 bases and J by 0 bases, with 6 bases between them. Germline V gene lookup returns CDR1 SQVTM and CDR2 ANQGSEA. The CDR3 sequence is 12 residues long. CDR3 sequence: CSVALANYGYTF. The DNA for the CDR3 is TGCAGCGTTGCGTTAGCTAACTATGGCTACACCTTC.

The chain has TRBV5-1 and TRBJ2-3; D is possibly TRBD1 (5 bases). From germline, CDR1 is SGHRS and CDR2 YFSETQ. This CDR3 is 15 amino acids long. Trimming took off 0 bases at V and 4 bases at J, with 12 bases between the two ends. In DNA form, the CDR3 reads TGCGCCAGCAGCTTGGCCGGGTCAGGGCCAGATACGCAGTATTTT. Translation: CASSLAGSGPDTQYF.

This clone has only one observation. V is TRBV19 and J is TRBJ1-1; D may be TRBD1 (6 bases). Trimming removed 6 bases from V and 2 bases from J, with 13 bases in between. The CDR3 totals 14 residues. Germline-derived CDR1 and CDR2 are LNHDA and SQIVND (reference sequence). The CDR3 is CASRGATRNTEAFF. CDR3 nucleotides: TGTGCCAGTAGGGGGGCGACACGCAACACTGAAGCTTTCTTT.

The J gene is TRBJ2-2, the V gene TRBV4-1; D is perhaps TRBD1 (5 bases). The CDR3 has 14 amino acids. Germline values: CDR1 MGHRA, CDR2 YSYEKL. V lost 0 bases to trimming and J lost 5 bases, with 7 bases between them. The CDR3: CASSQDRTTGELFF. The CDR3 region has the DNA TGCGCCAGCAGCCAAGACAGGACAACCGGGGAGCTGTTTTTT.

V usage is TRBV7-2 and J usage is TRBJ1-2; TRBD1 aligns across 10 bases. Germline lookup yields CDR1 SGHTA and CDR2 FQGNSA. After removal of 5 bases from V and 6 bases from J, the junction contained 6 bases not matched to a gene. The CDR3 contains 14 residues. CDR3 residues: CASSPDRGSDGYTF. CDR3 DNA: TGTGCCAGCAGCCCGGACAGGGGGAGTGATGGCTACACCTTC. Complete variable domain (other parts from reference TRBV7-2 and TRBJ1-2): GAGVSQSPSNKVTEKGKDVELRCDPISGHTALYWYRQSLGQGLEFLIYFQGNSAPDKSGLPSDRFSAERTGGSVSTLTIQRTQQEDSAVYLCASSPDRGSDGYTFGSGTRLTVV.

The V call is TRBV28, the J call TRBJ2-5; D is possibly TRBD2 (5 bases). V shed 6 bases and J shed 3 bases, with 17 bases lying between them. The CDR3 contains 15 residues. Germline CDR1 is MDHEN and CDR2 is SYDVKM. The CDR3 reads CASRARVAGKETQYF. CDR3 DNA sequence: TGTGCCAGCAGGGCTCGGGTCGCGGGTAAAGAGACCCAGTACTTC.

As regards this clone: At one end, the junction sequence differs from germline, possibly due to a read error. The rearrangement joins TRBV5-1 to TRBJ2-1, with a possible D match to TRBD2 (5 bases). Germline assignment: CDR1 SGHRS and CDR2 YFSETQ. The CDR3 runs 15 residues. The CDR3 DNA sequence: TGCGCCAGCAGCTTGGAGGCGGGCCCCTATAATGAGCAGTTCTTC. Protein product: CASSLEAGPYNEQFF.

As DNA, the CDR3 is TGTGCCAGCAGGCCCGGGACAGTCTCCTACGAGCAGTACTTC. Its protein is CASRPGTVSYEQYF. The chain carries TRBV27 and TRBJ2-7, with 7 nucleotides matching TRBD1. Germline CDR1 is MNHEY and CDR2 is SMNVEV (reference sequence). There are 14 residues in the CDR3. V gave up 6 bases and J gave up 0 bases; unmatched junction bases: 5.

The rearrangement uses TRBV10-3 and TRBJ1-5, with a weak D call TRBD1 (5 bases). Germline CDR1 is ENHRY and CDR2 is SYGVKD. Trimming took 6 bases from V and 4 from J, leaving 13 bases between them. This CDR3 region has 14 residues. This CDR3 is CAISEGGGNQPQHF. CDR3 bases: TGTGCCATCAGCGAAGGTGGGGGGAATCAGCCCCAGCATTTT.

V and J are TRBV2 and TRBJ1-3, with D possibly matching TRBD1 (6 bases). Per germline, CDR1 SNHLY and CDR2 FYNNEI. Trimming took 6 bases from V and 1 from J, leaving 22 bases between them. CDR3 length equals 18 residues. The CDR3: CASSKQISGTLSGNTIYF. CDR3 in DNA: TGTGCCAGCAGCAAGCAAATTTCCGGGACACTTTCTGGAAACACCATATATTTT.

The gene calls are TRBV27 and TRBJ1-2; D gene ambiguous. From germline, CDR1 is MNHEY and CDR2 SMNVEV (reference sequence). This CDR3 has 16 amino acids. V gave up 8 bases and J gave up 6 bases, with 25 bases separating them. The CDR3 DNA sequence: TGTGCCAGCGCTCCTGCTGATCAGGTTCCCTCTGATGGCTACACCTTC. Its protein product is CASAPADQVPSDGYTF.

The chain carries TRBV6-5 and TRBJ2-7, with D unclear. Germline loops: CDR1 MNHEY, CDR2 SVGAGI. The CDR3 contains 11 residues. Deletions cut 9 bases from V and 3 bases from J, with 9 bases between. The CDR3 reads CASHNSYEQYF. The DNA of the CDR3 is TGTGCCAGTCATAACAGCTACGAGCAGTACTTC.

This clone was found a few times. This chain joins TRBV2 and TRBJ2-2; 10 nucleotides align to TRBD2. The CDR3 loop spans 16 amino acids. Per germline, CDR1 SNHLY and CDR2 FYNNEI. J lost 2 bases, V lost 6 bases, and 6 bases had no gene match. The CDR3 bases are TGTGCCAGCAGAAAGCGGGGGGGCCTCAACACCGGGGAGCTGTTTTTT. Translating it yields CASRKRGGLNTGELFF. Based on the CDR3 plus reference TRBV2 and TRBJ2-2, the full variable domain is EPEVTQTPSHQVTQMGQEVILRCVPISNHLYFYWYRQILGQKVEFLVSFYNNEISEKSEIFDDQFSVERPDGSNFTLKIRSTKLEDSAMYFCASRKRGGLNTGELFFGEGSRLTVL.

The chain employs TRBV29-1 and TRBJ1-5; 8 positions match TRBD1. Germline-derived CDR1 and CDR2 are SQVTM and ANQGSEA. After removal of 6 bases from V and 5 bases from J, the junction contained 3 bases not matched to a gene. The CDR3 has 12 residues. DNA of the CDR3: TGCAGCGTGGTACAGGGGGATCAGCCCCAGCATTTT. This gives the protein CSVVQGDQPQHF.

V and J are TRBV11-3 and TRBJ2-1, with 10 bases lining up with TRBD2. V shed 5 bases, J shed 5 bases, and the junction held 6 bases outside the gene matches. Germline CDR1 SGHNT, CDR2 YENEEA. The CDR3 is 15 amino acids. The chain's CDR3 is CASSRGLAGDNEQFF. Written as DNA, the CDR3 is TGTGCCAGCAGCCGGGGGCTAGCGGGGGACAATGAGCAGTTCTTC.

Here the CDR3 DNA reads TGTGCCAGCAGTTTAGCAGACTCTCTGAACACTGAAGCTTTCTTT. Protein: CASSLADSLNTEAFF. V and J are TRBV28 and TRBJ1-1; unclear D gene. V lost 2 bases and J 0 bases, leaving 10 bases between the germline ends. The CDR3 is 15 amino acids. From germline, CDR1 is MDHEN and CDR2 SYDVKM.

The chain combines TRBV6-1 with TRBJ1-6; D possibly corresponds to TRBD1 (5 bases). The ends were cut back, 1 base at V and 6 bases at J, with 19 bases in the middle. There are 18 residues in the CDR3. Germline V gene data show CDR1 as MNHNS and CDR2 as SASEGT. CDR3 coding DNA: TGTGCCAGCAGTGAAGTACCACAGGCCGGATCCCGTAATTCACCCCTCCACTTT. Residues: CASSEVPQAGSRNSPLHF.

The V call is TRBV10-3, the J call TRBJ1-2; 8 nucleotides align to TRBD1. The CDR3 has 14 amino acids. Germline CDR1 ENHRY, CDR2 SYGVKD. The trim removed 10 bases at V and 4 bases at J, leaving 11 bases unmatched. CDR3 in amino acids: CATKGQGEFYGYTF. Written as DNA, the CDR3 is TGTGCCACCAAAGGACAGGGCGAATTCTATGGCTACACCTTC.